This TCR beta chain was identified during a study of cytomegalovirus exposure and HLA in healthy donors. Study-wide points: For most TCR beta V segments, an earlier analysis put the productive rate at about 90% or about 30% of the time.

From germline, CDR1 is SGHTA and CDR2 FQGNSA. V was clipped by 8 bases and J by 4 bases; unmatched bases: 8. The CDR3 runs 15 residues. Worth noting for this clone: The antigen remains unidentified.

PCR amplification relied on 60 Vbeta primers (plus 13 Jbeta primers). Sequencing was performed with immunoSEQ multiplex PCR; in TCRdb, only in-frame clones are kept and a portion is missing. The sample yields some 120,000 clones, 75% to 85% seen once. This TCR derives from a man younger than 45 in good health and CMV-seropositive. The chain carries TRBV7-2 and TRBJ2-1, with 10 bases identical to TRBD2. Sequences were obtained from PBMCs. DNA of the CDR3: TGTGCCAGCGGGGTCCCTAGCGGGGGTTACAATGAGCAGTTCTTC. Protein: CASGVPSGGYNEQFF. The complete variable domain, with remaining parts taken from reference TRBV7-2 and TRBJ2-1, reads GAGVSQSPSNKVTEKGKDVELRCDPISGHTALYWYRQSLGQGLEFLIYFQGNSAPDKSGLPSDRFSAERTGGSVSTLTIQRTQQEDSAVYLCASGVPSGGYNEQFFGPGTRLTVL.